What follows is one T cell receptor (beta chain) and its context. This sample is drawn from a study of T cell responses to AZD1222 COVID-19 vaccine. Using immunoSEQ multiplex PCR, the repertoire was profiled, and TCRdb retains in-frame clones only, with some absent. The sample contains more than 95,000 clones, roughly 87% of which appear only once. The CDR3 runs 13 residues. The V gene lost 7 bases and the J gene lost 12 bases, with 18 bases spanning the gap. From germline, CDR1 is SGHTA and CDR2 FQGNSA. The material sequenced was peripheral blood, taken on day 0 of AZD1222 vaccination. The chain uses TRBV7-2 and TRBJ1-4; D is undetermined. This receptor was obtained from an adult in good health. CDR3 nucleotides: TGTGCCAGCAAACGAACTACCGGGGATGAACTGTTTTTT. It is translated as CASKRTTGDELFF.